The rows below give T cell receptor beta chains drawn from one sample of a study of blood T cell repertoires in COVID-19. Sequencing was performed with immunoSEQ multiplex PCR; in TCRdb, only in-frame clones are kept and a portion is missing. The sample holds 130,000 or so clones, roughly 80% seen once. The specimen was peripheral blood. The receptors stem from a woman aged 60-75 years with acute or convalescent COVID-19. The CDR3 runs from the conserved cysteine through the conserved F or W. D genes are given only for firm matches. Not every row has a clone size; where given, it reads once, few, many or a size class.

clone size: NA; V gene: TRBV10-3; D gene: NA; J gene: TRBJ1-1; CDR3 protein: CATGQEVTEAFF; CDR3 DNA: TGTGCCACAGGTCAGGAGGTCACTGAAGCTTTCTTT
clone size: NA; V gene: TRBV4-2; D gene: TRBD2; J gene: TRBJ2-7; CDR3 protein: CASSSQRGGGGPYNEQYF; CDR3 DNA: TGTGCCAGCAGCTCCCAAAGGGGTGGGGGAGGGCCCTATAACGAGCAGTACTTC
clone size: NA; V gene: TRBV28; D gene: TRBD1; J gene: TRBJ1-1; CDR3 protein: CASSSWDSREAFF; CDR3 DNA: TGTGCCAGCAGTAGCTGGGACAGCCGCGAAGCTTTCTTT
clone size: NA; V gene: TRBV6-5; D gene: TRBD1; J gene: TRBJ2-5; CDR3 protein: CASTEQGAAQETQYF; CDR3 DNA: TGTGCCAGCACCGAACAGGGGGCAGCCCAAGAGACCCAGTACTTC
clone size: NA; V gene: TRBV19; D gene: NA; J gene: TRBJ2-5; CDR3 protein: CASSRGVAAQETQYF; CDR3 DNA: TGTGCCAGTAGCCGGGGCGTAGCGGCACAAGAGACCCAGTACTTC
clone size: NA; V gene: TRBV29-1; D gene: NA; J gene: TRBJ1-2; CDR3 protein: CSVEDFRETNYGYTF; CDR3 DNA: TGCAGCGTTGAAGATTTTAGGGAGACTAACTATGGCTACACCTTC
clone size: NA; V gene: TRBV5-1; D gene: NA; J gene: TRBJ2-5; CDR3 protein: CASSPQGGRQETQYF; CDR3 DNA: TGCGCCAGCAGCCCTCAGGGGGGCCGCCAAGAGACCCAGTACTTC
clone size: few; V gene: TRBV6-4; D gene: NA; J gene: TRBJ2-1; CDR3 protein: CASSDREAGEQFF; CDR3 DNA: TGTGCCAGCAGTGATCGCGAGGCGGGTGAGCAGTTCTTC
clone size: NA; V gene: TRBV3-1/TRBV3-2; D gene: TRBD1; J gene: TRBJ2-3; CDR3 protein: CASSQWRTGIDTQYF; CDR3 DNA: TGTGCCAGCAGCCAATGGAGGACAGGGATAGATACGCAGTATTTT
clone size: NA; V gene: TRBV28; D gene: NA; J gene: TRBJ1-4; CDR3 protein: CASSPTLGTRGEKLFF; CDR3 DNA: TGTGCCAGCAGTCCCACCCTCGGGACACGGGGCGAAAAACTGTTTTTT
clone size: NA; V gene: TRBV19; D gene: TRBD1; J gene: TRBJ1-1; CDR3 protein: CASRDRGRSSPEAFF; CDR3 DNA: TGTGCCAGCAGGGACAGGGGGCGATCAAGCCCTGAAGCTTTCTTT
clone size: NA; V gene: TRBV5-1; D gene: NA; J gene: TRBJ1-3; CDR3 protein: CASSETGNSGNTIYF; CDR3 DNA: TGCGCCAGCAGCGAGACCGGGAACTCTGGAAACACCATATATTTT
clone size: NA; V gene: TRBV6-6; D gene: TRBD1; J gene: TRBJ1-2; CDR3 protein: CASSRDRGRSNYGYTF; CDR3 DNA: TGTGCCAGCAGTCGGGACAGGGGACGATCTAACTATGGCTACACCTTC
clone size: few; V gene: TRBV2; D gene: NA; J gene: TRBJ2-6; CDR3 protein: CASRQGSGANVLTF; CDR3 DNA: TGTGCCAGCAGACAGGGTTCTGGGGCCAACGTCCTGACTTTC
clone size: NA; V gene: TRBV27; D gene: NA; J gene: TRBJ1-2; CDR3 protein: CASSSTVNYGYTF; CDR3 DNA: TGTGCCAGCAGTTCTACAGTGAACTATGGCTACACCTTC
clone size: NA; V gene: TRBV25-1; D gene: NA; J gene: TRBJ2-4; CDR3 protein: CASSEVGGIQYF; CDR3 DNA: TGTGCCAGCAGTGAAGTCGGGGGCATTCAGTACTTC
clone size: NA; V gene: TRBV19; D gene: NA; J gene: TRBJ1-1; CDR3 protein: CASRRQNTEAFF; CDR3 DNA: TGTGCCAGTAGAAGACAGAACACTGAAGCTTTCTTT
clone size: NA; V gene: TRBV10-3; D gene: NA; J gene: TRBJ2-1; CDR3 protein: CAIGTDRDGEQFF; CDR3 DNA: TGTGCCATCGGTACGGACAGAGACGGTGAGCAGTTCTTC
clone size: NA; V gene: TRBV5-4; D gene: NA; J gene: TRBJ2-7; CDR3 protein: CASSLESRPAVSF; CDR3 DNA: TGTGCCAGCAGCTTGGAGTCCAGGCCCGCAGTGTCGTTC
clone size: NA; V gene: TRBV12-3/TRBV12-4; D gene: NA; J gene: TRBJ1-1; CDR3 protein: CASSSQGNTEAFF; CDR3 DNA: TGTGCCAGCAGTTCACAGGGGAACACTGAAGCTTTCTTT
clone size: few; V gene: TRBV6-6; D gene: TRBD1; J gene: TRBJ1-1; CDR3 protein: CASTRTGSGTEAFF; CDR3 DNA: TGTGCCAGCACCCGGACAGGGAGTGGCACTGAAGCTTTCTTT
clone size: NA; V gene: TRBV9; D gene: TRBD2; J gene: TRBJ2-5; CDR3 protein: CASSVGGTSGGSHQETQYF; CDR3 DNA: TGTGCCAGCAGCGTGGGAGGGACTAGCGGGGGGTCCCATCAAGAGACCCAGTACTTC
clone size: NA; V gene: TRBV29-1; D gene: TRBD1; J gene: TRBJ2-7; CDR3 protein: CSVEYSGGEQYF; CDR3 DNA: TGCAGCGTTGAATACTCAGGGGGTGAGCAGTACTTC
clone size: NA; V gene: TRBV7-6; D gene: NA; J gene: TRBJ1-3; CDR3 protein: CASSLQASSGNTIYF; CDR3 DNA: TGTGCCAGCAGCTTACAGGCGAGCTCTGGAAACACCATATATTTT
clone size: NA; V gene: TRBV2; D gene: TRBD1; J gene: TRBJ2-1; CDR3 protein: CASSGGVTGGNEQFF; CDR3 DNA: TGTGCCAGCAGTGGGGGAGTGACAGGGGGCAATGAGCAGTTCTTC
clone size: NA; V gene: TRBV7-3; D gene: NA; J gene: TRBJ1-1; CDR3 protein: CASSLRGGQPEAFF; CDR3 DNA: TGTGCCAGCAGCTTAAGAGGAGGGCAGCCTGAAGCTTTCTTT
clone size: NA; V gene: TRBV30; D gene: TRBD1; J gene: TRBJ1-2; CDR3 protein: CAWMHPGQGVGYTF; CDR3 DNA: TGTGCCTGGATGCATCCGGGACAGGGAGTTGGCTACACCTTC
clone size: NA; V gene: TRBV2; D gene: NA; J gene: TRBJ1-1; CDR3 protein: CARSGHPNTEAFF; CDR3 DNA: TGTGCCAGATCGGGACACCCGAACACTGAAGCTTTCTTT
clone size: NA; V gene: TRBV2; D gene: NA; J gene: TRBJ2-2; CDR3 protein: CASRGQPANTGELFF; CDR3 DNA: TGTGCCAGCAGGGGGCAGCCTGCGAACACCGGGGAGCTGTTTTTT
clone size: NA; V gene: TRBV2; D gene: TRBD1; J gene: TRBJ1-2; CDR3 protein: CASPLGQGGDGYTF; CDR3 DNA: TGTGCCAGCCCCCTGGGACAGGGGGGAGATGGCTACACCTTC
clone size: NA; V gene: TRBV6-5; D gene: TRBD1; J gene: TRBJ1-1; CDR3 protein: CASSYLPRGLGTEAFF; CDR3 DNA: TGTGCCAGCAGTTACCTACCGAGGGGGCTTGGCACTGAAGCTTTCTTT
clone size: NA; V gene: TRBV11-2; D gene: NA; J gene: TRBJ1-1; CDR3 protein: CASSLGRQGTRDTEAFF; CDR3 DNA: TGTGCCAGCAGCTTAGGTAGGCAGGGGACGAGGGACACTGAAGCTTTCTTT
clone size: few; V gene: TRBV10-3; D gene: NA; J gene: TRBJ2-6; CDR3 protein: CAISESIILAGARGANVLTF; CDR3 DNA: TGTGCCATCAGTGAGTCGATAATCCTGGCAGGGGCGCGAGGGGCCAACGTCCTGACTTTC
clone size: NA; V gene: TRBV10-3; D gene: TRBD1; J gene: TRBJ2-1; CDR3 protein: CAISANRGDSYNEQFF; CDR3 DNA: TGTGCCATCAGTGCCAACAGGGGAGACTCCTACAATGAGCAGTTCTTC
clone size: NA; V gene: TRBV7-3; D gene: TRBD1; J gene: TRBJ2-7; CDR3 protein: CASSPGTGNYEQYF; CDR3 DNA: TGTGCCAGCAGCCCCGGGACAGGAAATTACGAGCAGTACTTC
clone size: many; V gene: TRBV10-2; D gene: TRBD2; J gene: TRBJ2-6; CDR3 protein: CASSPGGGTGANVLTF; CDR3 DNA: TGCGCCAGCAGTCCCGGGGGGGGAACTGGGGCCAACGTCCTGACTTTC
clone size: NA; V gene: TRBV5-8; D gene: TRBD1; J gene: TRBJ1-4; CDR3 protein: CASSPGTGLFF; CDR3 DNA: TGTGCCAGCAGCCCCGGGACAGGCCTGTTTTTT
clone size: once; V gene: TRBV3-1/TRBV3-2; D gene: NA; J gene: TRBJ1-2; CDR3 protein: CASSQARVGYGYTF; CDR3 DNA: TGTGCCAGCAGCCAAGCCAGGGTGGGCTATGGCTACACCTTC
clone size: once; V gene: TRBV7-2; D gene: NA; J gene: TRBJ1-1; CDR3 protein: CASSLDSNTEAFF; CDR3 DNA: TGTGCCAGCAGCTTAGACAGCAACACTGAAGCTTTCTTT
clone size: NA; V gene: TRBV5-6; D gene: TRBD1; J gene: TRBJ1-6; CDR3 protein: CASSYDRDSPLHF; CDR3 DNA: TGTGCCAGCAGCTACGACAGGGATTCACCCCTCCACTTT
clone size: NA; V gene: TRBV5-6; D gene: NA; J gene: TRBJ1-1; CDR3 protein: CASSATGNTEAFF; CDR3 DNA: TGTGCCAGCAGCGCGACAGGGAACACTGAAGCTTTCTTT
clone size: NA; V gene: TRBV5-4; D gene: TRBD1; J gene: TRBJ2-7; CDR3 protein: CASSLWDSHYEQYF; CDR3 DNA: TGTGCCAGCAGCCTGTGGGACAGCCACTACGAGCAGTACTTC
clone size: NA; V gene: TRBV10-3; D gene: NA; J gene: TRBJ1-2; CDR3 protein: CAISESENGYTF; CDR3 DNA: TGTGCCATCAGTGAGTCGGAGAATGGCTACACCTTC